The source of this TCR beta chain is a study of cytomegalovirus exposure and HLA in healthy donors. Overall study results and limits: Donors were assumed by presence/absence analyses to have roughly uniform sequencing depth.

Trimming took off 3 bases at V and 13 bases at J, with 12 bases between the two ends. Germline CDR1 is KGHSH and CDR2 is LQKENI. The CDR3 is 12 residues long. In the PCR, 60 Vbeta and 13 Jbeta primers were used. Sequenced by immunoSEQ multiplex PCR; TCRdb stores in-frame clones only, minus some. The sample lists around 140,000 clones; roughly 9.6% were seen once. This clone occurred a few times. Antigen specificity is unknown. Sequences were obtained from PBMCs. This receptor was taken from a woman between 40 and 50 years old in good health and CMV-seropositive. The genes are TRBV18 and TRBJ1-4; the D gene is possibly TRBD1 (5 bases). The CDR3 coding sequence is TGTGCCAGCTCACCCCTTGGGGGAGGACTGTTTTTT. This codes for CASSPLGGGLFF.